This T cell receptor beta chain was profiled in a study of T cells after yellow fever vaccination. Study conclusions and caveats: The booster saw the reappearance of most primary-vaccination clones (approximately 97% CD4, 88% CD8). A small proportion of clonotypes was detected in both the CD4 and CD8 compartments.

V lost 5 bases, J lost 7 bases, and 15 bases lay in between. This CDR3 is 13 amino acids long. Germline-derived CDR1 and CDR2 are SQVTM and ANQGSEA. They built TCR cDNA with 5'RACE template switching, a step that put in a universal primer site and UMIs. One entry per CDR3 protein, called by TCRdb with MiXCR from the 5' RACE reads. The sample includes more than 200,000 distinct CDR3 sequences, about 3.9% of them seen just once. This clonotype was seen repeatedly, ten times or more. Antigen unknown. The sample consisted of PBMCs, taken 15 days after the yellow fever booster vaccination. The V gene is TRBV29-1, the J gene TRBJ2-1; a possible D gene is TRBD2 (7 bases). This TCR was recovered from a man in his late teens or twenties who received the YFV17D yellow fever vaccine. The CDR3 loop reads CSVWGGHGNEQFF. The CDR3 nucleotides are TGCAGCGTTTGGGGGGGCCACGGGAATGAGCAGTTCTTC.